The 8 T cell receptor beta chains presented below share a single source sample, sequenced in a study of blood T cell repertoires in COVID-19. Using immunoSEQ multiplex PCR, the repertoire was profiled, and TCRdb retains in-frame clones only, with some absent. The repertoire holds 120,000 or so clones, with more than 60% as singletons. The source material was peripheral blood. The receptors derive from a man between 65 and 85 years old with acute or convalescent COVID-19.

CDR3 residues: CASSGGDSYEQYF. The CDR3 nucleotides are TGCGCCAGCAGCGGCGGGGACAGTTACGAGCAGTACTTC. The V and J genes are TRBV5-1 and TRBJ2-7; weak D call: TRBD1 (7 bases). Trimming took 4 bases from V and 4 from J, leaving 12 bases between them. The CDR3 is 13 amino acids. Germline CDR1 is SGHRS and CDR2 is YFSETQ.

The chain carries TRBV6-2 or TRBV6-3 and TRBJ1-2, with D maybe TRBD1 (5 bases). The CDR3 is 16 residues long. Trimming stripped 5 bases from V and 6 bases from J, with 22 bases between. The germline CDR1 and CDR2 sequences are MNHEY and SVGEGT. The CDR3 here is CASSTSHRDSADGYTF. DNA of the CDR3: TGTGCCAGCAGTACCTCTCATCGGGACTCAGCGGATGGCTACACCTTC.

A few counts support this clone. The gene calls are TRBV24-1 and TRBJ1-1, with 7 nucleotides matching TRBD1. The germline V gene encodes CDR1 KGHDR and CDR2 SFDVKD. V shed 3 bases and J 7 bases; nucleotides not matched to a gene: 7. This CDR3 has 14 amino acids. CDR3 bases: TGTGCCACCAGTGATGGACAGGAGTGGGGTGAAGCTTTCTTT. Translating it yields CATSDGQEWGEAFF.

The V and J genes are TRBV11-2 and TRBJ1-5; weak D call: TRBD1 (5 bases). This CDR3 comprises 16 residues. CDR1 is SGHAT and CDR2 is FQNNGV in the germline V gene. The V and J ends lost 0 bases and 6 bases respectively, with 15 bases between them. The CDR3 DNA reads as TGTGCCAGCAGCTTAGATTTTACCAGGGCAAGTCAGCCCCAGCATTTT. Translation: CASSLDFTRASQPQHF.

The V gene is TRBV24-1, the J gene TRBJ1-1; D is possibly TRBD1 (5 bases). The V and J ends lost 7 bases and 1 base respectively, with 12 bases between them. Germline-derived CDR1 and CDR2 are KGHDR and SFDVKD. CDR3 length: 14 residues. The CDR3 region has the DNA TGTGCCACCAGGTCCAGGGTCCCGAACACTGAAGCTTTCTTT. This codes for CATRSRVPNTEAFF.

The genes are TRBV5-6 and TRBJ1-5, with 10 bases matching TRBD1. CDR1 and CDR2 (germline): SGHDT, YYEEEE. The V and J ends lost 4 bases and 4 bases, in that order; junction bases with no gene match: 8. The CDR3 totals 16 residues. The CDR3 nucleotides are TGTGCCAGCAGCCGGGACAGGGGAGGTGGGAATCAGCCCCAGCATTTT. Translated, it gives CASSRDRGGGNQPQHF.

This clone was seen more than once but under ten times. The V and J genes are TRBV6-2 or TRBV6-3 and TRBJ1-6, with 8 bases identical to TRBD1. V dropped 5 bases and J dropped 6; count of bases not matched to a gene: 6. Germline V CDR1 and CDR2: MNHEY, SVGEGT. The CDR3 consists of 15 residues. The chain's CDR3 is CASSTPGGGNSPLHF. As DNA, the CDR3 is TGTGCCAGCAGTACCCCAGGGGGCGGTAATTCACCCCTCCACTTT.

The V gene is TRBV7-3, the J gene TRBJ1-2; weak D call: TRBD1 (6 bases). The CDR3 is made up of 15 amino acids. V shed 6 bases and J shed 4 bases, with 18 bases lying between them. The germline CDR1 and CDR2 sequences are SGHTA and FQGTGA. As DNA, the CDR3 is TGTGCCAGCAGGTCACAGGGACGTGGAATCTATGGCTACACCTTC. This codes for CASRSQGRGIYGYTF.